The rows below give T cell receptor beta chains drawn from one sample of a study of B cell selection in AIRE deficiency. Method: immunoSEQ multiplex PCR; TCRdb's copy keeps in-frame clones and lacks some. The table lists about 20,000 clones, roughly 97% of them singletons. The sequenced material came from conventional CD4+ T cells sorted from PBMCs. The receptors derive from a human donor with AIRE deficiency. Each CDR3 is given with its conserved first and last residue. A D gene is named only where the DNA matches it firmly. Part of the rows lack a size; the others show once, few, many or a class for expanded clones.

d_gene,len,j_gene,abundance,v_gene,CDR3nt,CDR3aa
TRBD2,18,TRBJ2-7,NA,TRBV2,TGTGCCAGCAGTGTGTTAGCTAGCGGGAGGGGGGGCTACTACGAGCAGTACTTC,CASSVLASGRGGYYEQYF
NA,14,TRBJ2-7,NA,TRBV5-1,TGCGCCAGCAGCTTGCAGGACCCGGGGAACGAGCAGTACTTC,CASSLQDPGNEQYF
TRBD2,16,TRBJ2-3,NA,TRBV7-2,TGTGCCAGCAGCTTAGCGTTAGCGGGAGGGTTAGATACGCAGTATTTT,CASSLALAGGLDTQYF
TRBD1,16,TRBJ1-1,NA,TRBV5-1,TGCGCCAGCAGCTTGAAGGCAGGGGGCCGGGGCACTGAAGCTTTCTTT,CASSLKAGGRGTEAFF
NA,11,TRBJ2-1,NA,TRBV29-1,TGCAGCGCCCGTGGGTCCGATGAGCAGTTCTTC,CSARGSDEQFF
NA,13,TRBJ1-1,NA,TRBV27,TGTGCCAGCAGTCAGGGGAGAGGGACTGAAGCTTTCTTT,CASSQGRGTEAFF
NA,11,TRBJ1-1,NA,TRBV7-7,TGTGCTAGGCGGGTGAACACTGAAGCTTTCTTT,CARRVNTEAFF
NA,12,TRBJ1-4,NA,TRBV19,TGTGCCAGTAGTATGGCTCGCCGGGAGTTATTTTTT,CASSMARRELFF
TRBD2,15,TRBJ2-1,NA,TRBV5-4,TGTGCCAGCAGCTCCGGGACTAGCGGACACAATGAGCAGTTCTTC,CASSSGTSGHNEQFF
NA,14,TRBJ1-1,NA,TRBV7-9,TGTGCCAGCAGCTCGACGGGGGGAAGTACTGAAGCTTTCTTT,CASSSTGGSTEAFF
TRBD1,15,TRBJ1-1,NA,TRBV18,TGTGCCAGCTCACTCACCGGGACAGGGGCTTCTGAAGCTTTCTTT,CASSLTGTGASEAFF
TRBD2,16,TRBJ2-7,NA,TRBV5-5,TGTGCCAGCAGCTTGGATGTAGCGGGCCACTCCTACGAGCAGTACTTC,CASSLDVAGHSYEQYF
NA,13,TRBJ2-2,once,TRBV4-2,TGTGCCAGCAGCCAACCTATCACCGGGGAGCTGTTTTTT,CASSQPITGELFF
NA,15,TRBJ2-1,once,TRBV4-1,TGCGCCAGCAGCCAAGCCACCAGCTCCTACAATGAGCAGTTCTTC,CASSQATSSYNEQFF
TRBD2,16,TRBJ2-2,once,TRBV7-9,TGTGCCAGCAGCTGGACTAGCGGGAGGAACACCGGGGAGCTGTTTTTT,CASSWTSGRNTGELFF
NA,12,TRBJ1-6,NA,TRBV28,TGTGCCGACTATCCCAGGGATTCACCCCTCCACTTT,CADYPRDSPLHF
TRBD1,14,TRBJ2-7,NA,TRBV29-1,TGCAGCGTTGGGCGCCGGGACACAGGGGGCGAGCAGTACTTC,CSVGRRDTGGEQYF
TRBD1,12,TRBJ1-2,NA,TRBV29-1,TGCAGCGTTGCGGGACAGGGGCTTGGCTACACCTTC,CSVAGQGLGYTF
NA,14,TRBJ1-3,few,TRBV7-2,TGTGCCAGCAGCTTAGCGCGCAGGACAGACACCATATATTTT,CASSLARRTDTIYF
TRBD1,16,TRBJ2-1,NA,TRBV4-1,TGCGCCAGCAGCCGCGCCGGGACAGGGGGCTGGGGGGAGCAGTTCTTC,CASSRAGTGGWGEQFF
TRBD1,15,TRBJ1-1,NA,TRBV5-5,TGTGCCAGCAGGCCCTTCGGGACAGGGGGAGATGAAGCTTTCTTT,CASRPFGTGGDEAFF
TRBD2,16,TRBJ2-3,NA,TRBV5-1,TGCGCCAGCAGCTTGAGAACTAGCGGGAGCACAGATACGCAGTATTTT,CASSLRTSGSTDTQYF
TRBD1,16,TRBJ1-2,NA,TRBV7-2,TGTGCCAGCAGCTTAGATGGGGGACAGGGGGTGCGAGGCTACACCTTC,CASSLDGGQGVRGYTF
TRBD2,17,TRBJ2-7,NA,TRBV5-4,TGTGCCAGCAGCTCTGGACTAGCGGGGGCCAGAACCTACGAGCAGTACTTC,CASSSGLAGARTYEQYF
NA,16,TRBJ1-5,NA,TRBV4-2,TGTGCCAGCAGCCTTGAGGGGGGGACCTCCAATCAGCCCCAGCATTTT,CASSLEGGTSNQPQHF
NA,14,TRBJ1-5,NA,TRBV29-1,TGCAGCGCCATAAGTGGACATAGCAATCAGCCCCAGCATTTT,CSAISGHSNQPQHF
NA,14,TRBJ2-7,NA,TRBV6-1,TGTGCCAGCACTGAGGGTCCTGGGCTCTACGAGCAGTACTTC,CASTEGPGLYEQYF
TRBD1,14,TRBJ2-7,few,TRBV15,TGTGCCACCAGCAGGGGGGACAGGGTCCACGAGCAGTACTTC,CATSRGDRVHEQYF
NA,13,TRBJ2-2,NA,TRBV6-1,TGTGCCAGCAGTCCTCGACCCGACGGGGAGCTGTTTTTT,CASSPRPDGELFF
TRBD1,15,TRBJ1-2,NA,TRBV28,TGTGCCAGCAGTTTGGGACAGGGGGTCAACTATGGCTACACCTTC,CASSLGQGVNYGYTF
NA,17,TRBJ2-1,NA,TRBV19,TGTGCCAGTAGTGGGGGACAAATTAAGGACGGGCGTAATGAGCAGTTCTTC,CASSGGQIKDGRNEQFF
NA,16,TRBJ2-1,NA,TRBV28,TGTGCCAGCAGTTCTTATGGGGACCGAACCTACAATGAGCAGTTCTTC,CASSSYGDRTYNEQFF
NA,17,TRBJ2-2,NA,TRBV7-2,TGTGCCAGCAGCTTAGATATCTGGGGGAGTAGCGCCGGGGAGCTGTTTTTT,CASSLDIWGSSAGELFF
TRBD1,15,TRBJ2-5,NA,TRBV4-3,TGCGCCAGCAGCCTCGGGGCGGCAGGGGGAGAGACCCAGTACTTC,CASSLGAAGGETQYF
NA,14,TRBJ1-1,NA,TRBV28,TGTGCCAGCAGCTTGACGACAGTCAACACTGAAGCTTTCTTT,CASSLTTVNTEAFF
TRBD2,16,TRBJ2-3,NA,TRBV9,TGTGCCAGCAGCCCTCGGGTTGCGGGGGGCACAGATACGCAGTATTTT,CASSPRVAGGTDTQYF
NA,13,TRBJ1-5,NA,TRBV6-9,TGTGCCAGCAGCGGGAATAGCAATCAGCCCCAGCATTTT,CASSGNSNQPQHF
NA,10,TRBJ2-1,NA,TRBV2,TGTGCCAGCCACAGTATTCGAAAGTTCTTC,CASHSIRKFF
NA,12,TRBJ2-5,NA,TRBV5-1,TGCGCCAGCGGGGGGTACCAAGAGACCCAGTACTTC,CASGGYQETQYF
NA,14,TRBJ2-3,NA,TRBV5-6,TGTGCCAGCAGCTTGGCGGGGAGCATACCTACGCAGTATTTT,CASSLAGSIPTQYF
TRBD2,14,TRBJ2-5,NA,TRBV6-5,TGTGCCAGCAGGGCTGGACTAGCTCAAGAGACCCAGTACTTC,CASRAGLAQETQYF
NA,15,TRBJ1-1,NA,TRBV14,TGTGCCAGCAGCCCGACCCACGGGTCGAACACTGAAGCTTTCTTT,CASSPTHGSNTEAFF
NA,13,TRBJ2-5,NA,TRBV5-1,TGCGCCAGCAGCTGGAGGGCGGAGGAGACCCAGTACTTC,CASSWRAEETQYF
NA,14,TRBJ2-1,NA,TRBV27,TGTGCCAGCAGGAAGCGGGCGCCTCCAGATGAGCAGTTCTTC,CASRKRAPPDEQFF
NA,15,TRBJ2-7,NA,TRBV28,TGTGCCAGCAGTTCTACCGGGCCCATCGACTACGAGCAGTACTTC,CASSSTGPIDYEQYF